This T cell receptor beta chain was observed in a study of PD-1 blockade in classical Hodgkin lymphoma. With respect to this clone: Its antigen remains unknown.

Only in-frame clones appear in the TCRdb table, and some are missing; sequencing was by immunoSEQ multiplex PCR. This sample yields around 23,000 clones, of which 84% are seen a single time; approximately 1.8% belongs to the top ten. Relapse after autologous stem cell transplantation occurred in every patient, and brentuximab vedotin exposure varied. Magnetic depletion of unwanted cells isolated CD4+ T cells from thawed PBMCs. Findings and limits, study-wide: CD4+ but not CD8+ TCR diversity rose significantly by C4D1. Whoever responded completely had baseline diversity much like that seen in newly diagnosed patients. When nivolumab was started under 1 year after ASCT, patients were excluded.

This receptor was taken from a human donor with classical Hodgkin lymphoma. This specimen consisted of CD4+ T cells from blood, obtained at baseline.

As DNA, the CDR3 is TGTGCCAGCAGCCCAAGCGGCAGGGAGGCAACTGGCTACACCTTC. It encodes CASSPSGREATGYTF. This rearrangement joins TRBV11-3 to TRBJ1-2; TRBD1 might be the D (5 bases). From germline, CDR1 is SGHNT and CDR2 YENEEA. With 5 bases removed from V and 7 bases from J, the gap between germline ends came to 20 bases. This CDR3 is 15 amino acids long.